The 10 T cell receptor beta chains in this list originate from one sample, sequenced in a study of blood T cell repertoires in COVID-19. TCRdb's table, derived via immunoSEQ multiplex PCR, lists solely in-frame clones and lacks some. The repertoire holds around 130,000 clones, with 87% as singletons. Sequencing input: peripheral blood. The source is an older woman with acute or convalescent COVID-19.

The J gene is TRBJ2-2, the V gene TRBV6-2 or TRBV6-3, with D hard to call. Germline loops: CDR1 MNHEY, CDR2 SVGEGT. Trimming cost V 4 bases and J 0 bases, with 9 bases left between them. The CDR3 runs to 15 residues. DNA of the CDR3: TGTGCCAGCAGTTTTCAGCTAGCGAACACCGGGGAGCTGTTTTTT. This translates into CASSFQLANTGELFF.

CDR3 loop: CASSLRTGTNTEAFF. In DNA, the CDR3 is TGTGCCAGCAGCTTAAGAACCGGGACAAACACTGAAGCTTTCTTT. The chain uses TRBV11-1 and TRBJ1-1; D perhaps matches TRBD1 (6 bases). The CDR3 loop spans 15 amino acids. The germline V gene encodes CDR1 SGHAT and CDR2 FQDESV (reference sequence). Trimming took off 2 bases at V and 2 bases at J, with 12 bases between the two ends.

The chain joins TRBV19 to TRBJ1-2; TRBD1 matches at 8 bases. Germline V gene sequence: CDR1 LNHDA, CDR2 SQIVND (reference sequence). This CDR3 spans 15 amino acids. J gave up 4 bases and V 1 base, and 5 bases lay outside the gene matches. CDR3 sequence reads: CASSIGAGGSYGYTF. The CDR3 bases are TGTGCCAGTAGTATAGGCGCAGGGGGCAGCTATGGCTACACCTTC.

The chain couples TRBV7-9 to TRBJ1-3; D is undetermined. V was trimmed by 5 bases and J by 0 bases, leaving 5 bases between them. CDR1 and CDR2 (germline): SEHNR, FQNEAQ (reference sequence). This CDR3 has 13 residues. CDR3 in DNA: TGTGCCAGCAGCGGCGGCTCTGGAAACACCATATATTTT. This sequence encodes CASSGGSGNTIYF.

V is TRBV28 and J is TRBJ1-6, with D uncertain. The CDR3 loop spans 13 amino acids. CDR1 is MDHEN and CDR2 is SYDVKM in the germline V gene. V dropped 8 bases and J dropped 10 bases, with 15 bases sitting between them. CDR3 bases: TGTGCCAGCGGTGCTTCCGCGGGGTCACCCCTCCACTTT. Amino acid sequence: CASGASAGSPLHF.

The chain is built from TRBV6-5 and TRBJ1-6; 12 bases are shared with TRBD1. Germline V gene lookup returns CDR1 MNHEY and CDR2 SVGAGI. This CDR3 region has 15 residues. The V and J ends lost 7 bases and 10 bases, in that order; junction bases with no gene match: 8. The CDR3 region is CASIGDRGLGSPLHF. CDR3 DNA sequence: TGTGCCAGCATAGGGGACAGGGGGCTGGGGTCACCCCTCCACTTT.

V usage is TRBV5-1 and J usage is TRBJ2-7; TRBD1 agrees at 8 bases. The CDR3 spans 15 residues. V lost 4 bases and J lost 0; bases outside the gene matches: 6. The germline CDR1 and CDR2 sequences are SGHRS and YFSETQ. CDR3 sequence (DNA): TGCGCCAGCAGCCCGACAGGGGCTAGCTCCTACGAGCAGTACGTC. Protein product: CASSPTGASSYEQYV.

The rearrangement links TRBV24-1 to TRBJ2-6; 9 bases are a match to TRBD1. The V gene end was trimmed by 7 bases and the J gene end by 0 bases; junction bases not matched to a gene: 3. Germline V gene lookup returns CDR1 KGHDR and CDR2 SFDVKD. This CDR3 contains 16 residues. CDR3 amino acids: CATSPGQGSGANVLTF. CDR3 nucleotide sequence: TGTGCCACCAGCCCGGGACAGGGCTCTGGGGCCAACGTCCTGACTTTC.

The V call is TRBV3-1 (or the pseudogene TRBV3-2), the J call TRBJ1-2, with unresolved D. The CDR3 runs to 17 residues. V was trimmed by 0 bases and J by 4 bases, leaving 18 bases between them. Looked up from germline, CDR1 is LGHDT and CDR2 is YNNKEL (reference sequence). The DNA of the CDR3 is TGTGCCAGCAGCCAAGAAGCGGCAGCCAATCGGATCTATGGCTACACCTTC. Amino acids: CASSQEAAANRIYGYTF.

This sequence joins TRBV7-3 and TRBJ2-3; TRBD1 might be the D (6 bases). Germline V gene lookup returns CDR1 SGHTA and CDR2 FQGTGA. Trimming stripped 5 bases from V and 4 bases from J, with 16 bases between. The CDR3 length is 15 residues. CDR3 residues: CASSPGNREADTQYF. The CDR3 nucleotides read TGTGCCAGCAGCCCAGGGAACAGGGAAGCAGATACGCAGTATTTT.